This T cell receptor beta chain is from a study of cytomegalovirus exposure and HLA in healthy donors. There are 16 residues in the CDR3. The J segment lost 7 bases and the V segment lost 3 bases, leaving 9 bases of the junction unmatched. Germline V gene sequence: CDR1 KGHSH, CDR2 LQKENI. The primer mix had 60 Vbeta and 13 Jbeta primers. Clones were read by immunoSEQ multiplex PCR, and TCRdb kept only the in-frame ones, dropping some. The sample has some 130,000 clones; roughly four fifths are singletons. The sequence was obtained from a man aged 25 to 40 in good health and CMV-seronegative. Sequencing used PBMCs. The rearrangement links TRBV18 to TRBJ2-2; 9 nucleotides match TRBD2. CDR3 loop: CASSPLAGPIGGELFF. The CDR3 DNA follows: TGTGCCAGCTCACCTCTAGCGGGGCCGATTGGCGGGGAGCTGTTTTTT.